The clone carrying this T cell receptor beta chain was observed a few times. Antigen unknown. TCRdb reprocessed the reads via MiXCR and lists one record per CDR3 protein. The table has 900,000 to 950,000 distinct CDR3 sequences, 31% seen once. The data were obtained in a study of T cell repertoires in cytomegalovirus infection. With 0 bases removed from V and 2 bases from J, the gap between germline ends came to 11 bases. CDR3 length: 16 residues. CDR1 is ENHRY and CDR2 is SYGVKD in the germline V gene. The genes are TRBV10-3 and TRBJ2-1; tentatively, D is TRBD1 or TRBD2 (5 bases each). The sequencing here drew on cultured CD8+ T cells from PBMCs, taken from culture after CMV antigen stimulation. This clonotype originated in a human donor in good health (CMV status not recorded). Some clones in this sample may be carry-over from other donors' samples. The CDR3 DNA reads TGTGCCATCAGTGAGTCGACGGGGCCGCCCTACAATGAGCAGTTCTTC. This encodes CAISESTGPPYNEQFF.